This T cell receptor (beta chain) stems from a study of spatial heterogeneity in lung cancer. Study information: Taken at a median of around 2 years after resection, follow-up PBMC samples underwent sequencing when available. Raw-read counts averaged over ten per unique TCR and UMI combination.

In TCRdb, the 5' RACE reads were re-called with MiXCR into one record per CDR3 protein. The table has fewer than 20,000 distinct CDR3 sequences, over 8.5% seen once; the top ten hold less than 25%. This clonotype appeared a single time. The time point denotes: blood at routine non-recurrence follow-up after resection. This CDR3 contains 16 residues. Trimming cost V 1 base and J 2 bases, with 15 bases left between them. From germline, CDR1 is LNHNV and CDR2 YYDKDF (reference sequence). The clonotype was recovered from a male donor with early-stage non-small cell lung cancer. The sequencing used PBMCs, collected at follow-up. The chain carries TRBV15 and TRBJ2-7; TRBD2 is a possible D gene (6 bases). In nucleotides, the CDR3 is TGTGCCACCAGCAGAGGGGAGGCAGCATTAACCTACGAGCAGTACTTC. This translates into CATSRGEAALTYEQYF.